The clone carrying this T cell receptor (beta chain) was counted many times. This record comes from a study of T cells in Graves' hyperthyroidism and ophthalmopathy. Trimming cost V 4 bases and J 6 bases; bases outside gene matches: 14. This CDR3 comprises 17 residues. Germline-derived CDR1 and CDR2 are LGHNA and YSLEER. Amplification of TCR beta CDR3 regions was performed using RNA transcripts as template. RT-PCR in the first round (using the HTBI primer set) targeted the TCR CDR3. In TCRdb, the multiplex PCR reads were re-called with MiXCR into one record per CDR3 protein. The sample lists 560,000 or so distinct CDR3 sequences; just over 45% were seen once.

Sequencing input: peripheral blood or thyroid tissue (not recorded which). This rearrangement joins TRBV4-3 to TRBJ2-5; 10 nucleotides line up with TRBD1. The clonotype originates from a young woman with Graves' hyperthyroidism. For the CDR3, the DNA is TGCGCCAGCAGCCCTGTAGAGAGCGGGGACAGGGGCCAGACCCAGTACTTC. This sequence encodes CASSPVESGDRGQTQYF.